The next 4 T cell receptor beta chains were all read from a single sample in a study of blood T cell repertoires in COVID-19. This table comes from immunoSEQ multiplex PCR, and its TCRdb copy is limited to in-frame clones, with some not included. The sample has about 480,000 clones; 70% to 90% are singletons. Sequenced sample: PBMCs or T cells enriched from blood (not recorded which). Receptors were obtained from a woman aged 55-70 years who had recovered from COVID-19.

The chain has TRBV12-3 or TRBV12-4 and TRBJ2-7, with D possibly TRBD1 on 7 matching bases. CDR3 length: 13 amino acids. The CDR3 spells CASSLGAGGRRRV. The CDR3 DNA is TGTGCCAGCAGTTTAGGGGCAGGGGGGCGAAGGAGAGTC.

The rearrangement links TRBV13 to TRBJ2-3; D is ambiguous. Germline V gene lookup returns CDR1 PRHDT and CDR2 FYEKMQ (reference sequence). This CDR3 spans 14 amino acids. V was cut by 5 bases and J by 1 base, with 10 bases left in between. The CDR3 reads CASSKLVRTDTQYF. CDR3 nucleotides: TGTGCCAGCAGCAAACTCGTCCGCACAGATACGCAGTATTTT.

There are a few counts of this clone. This sequence joins TRBV12-3 or TRBV12-4 and TRBJ1-2; D not certain. CDR3 length: 12 amino acids. Between the trimmed V and J ends, which lost 4 bases and 5 bases, there was a span of 8 bases. CDR3 sequence: CASSWSRYGYTF. In DNA form, the CDR3 reads TGTGCCAGCAGTTGGAGCCGATATGGCTACACCTTC.

The chain has TRBV19 and TRBJ2-3; D is ambiguous. This CDR3 contains 13 residues. V was trimmed by 4 bases and J by 2 bases, leaving 7 bases between them. Germline V gene data show CDR1 as LNHDA and CDR2 as SQIVND (reference sequence). In DNA, the CDR3 is TGTGCCAGTAGTAGAAAACTCACAGATACGCAGTATTTT. Translating gives CASSRKLTDTQYF.